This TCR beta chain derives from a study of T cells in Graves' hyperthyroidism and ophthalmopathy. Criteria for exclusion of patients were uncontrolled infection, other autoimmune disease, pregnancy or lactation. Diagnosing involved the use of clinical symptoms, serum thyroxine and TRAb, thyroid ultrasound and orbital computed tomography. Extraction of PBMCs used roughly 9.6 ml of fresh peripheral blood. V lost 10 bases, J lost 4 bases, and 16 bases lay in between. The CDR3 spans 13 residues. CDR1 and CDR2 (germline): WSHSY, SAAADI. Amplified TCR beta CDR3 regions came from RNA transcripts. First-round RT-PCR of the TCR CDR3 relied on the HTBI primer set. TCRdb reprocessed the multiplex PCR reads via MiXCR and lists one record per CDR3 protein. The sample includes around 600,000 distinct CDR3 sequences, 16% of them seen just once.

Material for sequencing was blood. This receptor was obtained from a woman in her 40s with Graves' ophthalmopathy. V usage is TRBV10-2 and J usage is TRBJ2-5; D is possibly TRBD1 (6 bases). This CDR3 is CAIQRAGVETQYF. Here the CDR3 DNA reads TGCGCCATCCAAAGGGCAGGGGTAGAGACCCAGTACTTC.